These 22 T cell receptor beta chains originate from one sample sequenced in a study of shared clonotypes between healthy human individuals. Libraries were prepared by immunoSEQ multiplex PCR; TCRdb keeps only in-frame clonotypes and omits some of them. Here the sample spans more than 1.2 million clones, approximately 98.5% being singletons. The sequenced material came from naive CD4+ T cells sorted from blood. Indicated subset: CD45RA+ positively selected. Receptors were obtained from a man younger than 45 in good health.

The rearrangement links TRBV9 to TRBJ2-1; D uncertain. Germline assignment: CDR1 SGDLS and CDR2 YYNGEE. The germline V and J ends were trimmed by 1 base and 9 bases, with 14 bases remaining between them. This CDR3 is 14 amino acids long. CDR3: CASSVINRPTEQFF. The CDR3 DNA sequence: TGTGCCAGCAGCGTAATTAACCGACCGACTGAGCAGTTCTTC.

V usage is TRBV28 and J usage is TRBJ2-3; D not resolved. V dropped 7 bases and J dropped 2 bases, with 10 bases sitting between them. This CDR3 contains 13 residues. CDR1 and CDR2 (germline): MDHEN, SYDVKM. The CDR3 is CASKKANTDTQYF. CDR3 bases: TGTGCCAGCAAAAAGGCAAACACAGATACGCAGTATTTT.

This chain connects TRBV27 to TRBJ2-7; 12 bases are shared with TRBD2. Germline CDR1 MNHEY, CDR2 SMNVEV (reference sequence). Trimming removed 4 bases from V and 3 bases from J; junction bases left unmatched: 13. The CDR3 consists of 18 residues. CDR3 loop: CASSSPLTSGSRHYEQYF. As DNA, the CDR3 is TGTGCCAGCAGTTCCCCCCTGACTAGCGGGAGTAGGCACTACGAGCAGTACTTC.

This rearrangement joins TRBV30 to TRBJ2-7; the match to TRBD2 covers 14 bases. CDR1 and CDR2 (germline): GTSNPN, SVGIG (reference sequence). The CDR3 runs to 15 residues. Germline trimming cut 3 bases from V and 4 bases from J; bases unmatched to any gene: 5. DNA of the CDR3: TGTGCCTGGAGGGGACTAGCGGGGGCCAGGTACGAGCAGTACTTC. The encoded protein is CAWRGLAGARYEQYF.

The genes are TRBV6-1 and TRBJ2-2, with D unresolved. The length of the CDR3 is 14 residues. Trimming removed 7 bases from V and 0 bases from J, with 9 bases in between. Germline loops: CDR1 MNHNS, CDR2 SASEGT. CDR3 amino acids: CASIPWANTGELFF. The DNA for the CDR3 is TGTGCCAGCATCCCATGGGCGAACACCGGGGAGCTGTTTTTT.

The genes are TRBV7-3 and TRBJ1-1, with 10 bases identical to TRBD1. The CDR3 has 18 amino acids. J was trimmed by 0 bases and V by 1 base; bases with no gene match: 8. CDR1 is SGHTA, CDR2 FQGTGA, per germline. The CDR3 nucleotides read TGTGCCAGCAGCTTAAGGACAGGGGGGCGCATCCTGAACACTGAAGCTTTCTTT. The encoded protein is CASSLRTGGRILNTEAFF.

This sequence joins TRBV27 and TRBJ2-7; 10 positions agree with TRBD2. Germline-derived CDR1 and CDR2 are MNHEY and SMNVEV (reference sequence). Trimming removed 3 bases from V and 3 bases from J; junction bases left unmatched: 2. This CDR3 is built from 14 residues. The CDR3 bases are TGTGCCAGCAGTTTTCTAGCGGGAGACTACGAGCAGTACTTC. This sequence encodes CASSFLAGDYEQYF.

This rearrangement joins TRBV2 to TRBJ2-7; no firm D call. Germline CDR1 SNHLY, CDR2 FYNNEI. V was shortened by 3 bases and J by 2 bases, with 11 bases between the two germline ends. CDR3 size: 14 residues. The CDR3 DNA sequence: TGTGCCAGCAGTGACCCCCCGGTAACCTACGAGCAGTACTTC. This translates into CASSDPPVTYEQYF.

Comment on this clone: This CDR3 is also generated by other DNA sequences in the sample. The chain has TRBV5-1 and TRBJ2-5; the D gene is possibly TRBD1 (5 bases). V was trimmed by 0 bases and J by 5 bases, leaving 8 bases between them. Germline CDR1 reads SGHRS; CDR2 reads YFSETQ. CDR3 length: 13 residues. The CDR3 nucleotides are TGCGCCAGCAGCTTGGGGGGCCTGGAGACCCAGTACTTC. Translation: CASSLGGLETQYF.

The J gene is TRBJ2-1, the V gene TRBV7-2; D ambiguous. Per the germline V gene, CDR1 is SGHTA and CDR2 is FQGNSA. CDR3 length: 13 amino acids. V was cut by 1 base and J by 12 bases, with 13 bases left in between. The CDR3: CASSLVWLEVQFF. CDR3 DNA sequence: TGTGCCAGCAGCTTAGTGTGGCTAGAAGTGCAGTTCTTC.

The rearrangement links TRBV5-1 to TRBJ2-7; weak D call: TRBD1 (6 bases). Looked up from germline, CDR1 is SGHRS and CDR2 is YFSETQ. This CDR3 has 18 residues. V was shortened by 3 bases and J by 5 bases, with 27 bases between the two germline ends. CDR3 protein: CASSSPKPGHREGDEQYF. DNA of the CDR3: TGCGCCAGCAGCTCACCAAAACCGGGACACAGAGAGGGGGACGAGCAGTACTTC.

This chain connects TRBV7-2 to TRBJ2-7; maybe TRBD1 (6 bases). Germline V CDR1 and CDR2: SGHTA, FQGNSA. The V and J ends lost 5 bases and 5 bases respectively, with 19 bases between them. This CDR3 region has 15 residues. This CDR3 reads CASSPYPFTGNEQYF. DNA of the CDR3: TGTGCCAGCAGCCCATATCCGTTTACAGGGAACGAGCAGTACTTC.

With respect to this clone: The same CDR3 is also encoded by other DNA sequences in this sample. The chain is built from TRBV18 and TRBJ2-5; D gene unclear. Germline CDR1 and CDR2: KGHSH and LQKENI. The CDR3 length is 14 residues. With 2 bases removed from V and 0 bases from J, the gap between germline ends came to 7 bases. The CDR3 protein is CASSPLQNQETQYF. The CDR3 bases are TGTGCCAGCTCACCATTACAAAACCAAGAGACCCAGTACTTC.

CDR3 region: CASSLRTIRGYEQYF. As DNA, the CDR3 is TGTGCCAGCAGTTTAAGGACAATCCGGGGGTACGAGCAGTACTTC. The chain employs TRBV27 and TRBJ2-7, with D tentatively TRBD2 (6 bases). V was pared by 2 bases and J by 4 bases, with 15 bases between. The CDR3 is made up of 15 amino acids. Germline CDR1 and CDR2: MNHEY and SMNVEV (reference sequence).

The chain carries TRBV11-2 and TRBJ2-5; 8 nucleotides agree with TRBD1. The trim removed 8 bases at V and 3 bases at J, leaving 5 bases unmatched. The CDR3 totals 13 residues. The germline CDR1 and CDR2 sequences are SGHAT and FQNNGV. The CDR3 DNA follows: TGTGCCAGCGAGACAGGGGCAAAAGAGACCCAGTACTTC. It specifies CASETGAKETQYF.

The chain joins TRBV5-4 to TRBJ2-4, with 7 bases that match TRBD2. V shed 4 bases, J shed 1 base, and the junction held 2 bases outside the gene matches. Per germline, CDR1 SGHNT and CDR2 YYREEE (reference sequence). The CDR3 contains 14 residues. This CDR3 reads CASSRGSAKNIQYF. DNA of the CDR3: TGTGCCAGCAGCCGCGGGAGTGCCAAAAACATTCAGTACTTC.

Notes on this clone: This sample includes further DNA sequences coding for the same CDR3. The J gene is TRBJ2-2, the V gene TRBV6-5; tentative D call: TRBD1 (7 bases). Germline V gives CDR1 MNHEY, CDR2 SVGAGI. V lost 3 bases, J lost 4 bases, and 12 bases lay in between. The CDR3 covers 15 residues. The CDR3 DNA reads as TGTGCCAGCAGTTATGGTCAGGGGGGCACCGGGGAGCTGTTTTTT. It codes for CASSYGQGGTGELFF.

The chain uses TRBV29-1 and TRBJ1-1; D possibly corresponds to TRBD1 (5 bases). V was shortened by 4 bases and J by 4 bases, with 13 bases between the two germline ends. CDR3 length: 13 amino acids. Germline CDR1 and CDR2: SQVTM and ANQGSEA. CDR3 loop: CSVARGSGTEAFF. Here the CDR3 DNA reads TGCAGCGTTGCTAGGGGAAGTGGCACTGAAGCTTTCTTT. The entire variable domain, with the rest obtained from reference TRBV29-1 and TRBJ1-1, is as follows: SAVISQKPSRDICQRGTSLTIQCQVDSQVTMMFWYRQQPGQSLTLIATANQGSEATYESGFVIDKFPISRPNLTFSTLTVSNMSPEDSSIYLCSVARGSGTEAFFGQGTRLTVV.

CDR3 in DNA: TGTGCCAGCAGCGTAGGCGTAGCGGGAGTGTTTACCGGGGAGCTGTTTTTT. Its translation is CASSVGVAGVFTGELFF. The rearrangement uses TRBV9 and TRBJ2-2; 9 bases align to TRBD2. The CDR3 is made up of 17 amino acids. The J segment lost 5 bases and the V segment lost 0 bases, leaving 8 bases of the junction unmatched. The germline CDR1 and CDR2 sequences are SGDLS and YYNGEE.

This clone was picked up one time. This rearrangement joins TRBV13 to TRBJ2-1; D remains ambiguous. Germline V gene data show CDR1 as PRHDT and CDR2 as FYEKMQ (reference sequence). With 3 bases removed from V and 4 bases from J, the gap between germline ends came to 7 bases. The CDR3 sequence is 13 residues long. The CDR3 sequence: CASSFVRYNEQFF. The CDR3 bases are TGTGCCAGCAGCTTTGTTCGGTACAATGAGCAGTTCTTC.

V is TRBV5-5 and J is TRBJ2-1, with 7 bases matching TRBD2. Trimming took 4 bases from V and 4 from J; bases not matched to a gene: 17. The CDR3 sequence is 18 residues long. CDR1 SGHKS and CDR2 YYEKEE come from the germline V gene (reference sequence). The CDR3 bases are TGTGCCAGCAGCCCCCTAGCGGCCGAGTATAAAAGTTACAATGAGCAGTTCTTC. This encodes CASSPLAAEYKSYNEQFF.

This rearrangement joins TRBV7-8 to TRBJ2-1; D might be TRBD2 (9 bases). Germline V gene lookup returns CDR1 SGHVS and CDR2 FQNEAQ. This CDR3 spans 21 amino acids. V dropped 5 bases and J dropped 0 bases, with 29 bases sitting between them. CDR3 in amino acids: CASSVPGDRRAGGSSYNEQFF. The CDR3 nucleotides are TGTGCCAGCAGCGTACCGGGGGACAGGCGGGCGGGAGGGAGCTCCTACAATGAGCAGTTCTTC.